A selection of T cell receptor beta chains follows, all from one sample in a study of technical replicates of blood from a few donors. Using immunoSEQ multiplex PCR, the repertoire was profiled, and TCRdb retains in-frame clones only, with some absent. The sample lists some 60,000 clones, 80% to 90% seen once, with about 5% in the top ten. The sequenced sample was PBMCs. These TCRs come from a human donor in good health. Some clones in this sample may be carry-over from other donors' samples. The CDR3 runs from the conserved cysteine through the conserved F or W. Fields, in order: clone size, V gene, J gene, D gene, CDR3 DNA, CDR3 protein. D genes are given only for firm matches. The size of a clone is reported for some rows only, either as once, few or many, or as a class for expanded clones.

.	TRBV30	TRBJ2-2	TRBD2	TGTGCCGGGGGAGGGAGAGAGCTGTTTTTT	CAGGGRELFF
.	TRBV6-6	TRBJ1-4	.	TGTGCCAGCAGTTCCACCGGGACTGATAATGAAAAACTGTTTTTT	CASSSTGTDNEKLFF
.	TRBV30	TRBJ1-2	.	TGTGCATGGGGCCGGGGGAACTATGGCTACACCTTC	CAWGRGNYGYTF
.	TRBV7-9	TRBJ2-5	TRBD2	TGTGCCAGCAGCTCGGGACTAGCGGGAGGGGGGGACCAAGAGACCCAGTACTTC	CASSSGLAGGGDQETQYF
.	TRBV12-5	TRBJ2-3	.	TGTGCTAGTGGATACGAGGTTGCCGCAGATACGCAGTATTTT	CASGYEVAADTQYF
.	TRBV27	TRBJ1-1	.	TGTGCCAGCAGTCTGCAGGGGTGGGGCACTGAAGCTTTCTTT	CASSLQGWGTEAFF
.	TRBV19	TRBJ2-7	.	TGTGCCAGTAGTGCTAGAGACGGGGTCTACGAGCAGTACTTC	CASSARDGVYEQYF
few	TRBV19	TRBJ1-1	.	TGTGCCAGTAGCAACGGGAGACCTGGAAGGGACACTGAAGCTTTCTTT	CASSNGRPGRDTEAFF
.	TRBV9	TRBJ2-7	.	TGTGCCAGCAGCGTAGCTGTGTCAGGCGACTACGAGCAGTACTTC	CASSVAVSGDYEQYF
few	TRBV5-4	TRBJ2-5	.	TGTGCCAGCAGCTTGCGGGGGACGATTACAAACTTC	CASSLRGTITNF
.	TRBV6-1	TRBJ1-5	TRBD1	TGTGCCAGCAGGGGGGGACAGGGCTTAGGACAGCCCCAGCATTTT	CASRGGQGLGQPQHF
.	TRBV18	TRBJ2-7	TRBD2	TGTGCCAGCTCACCTCTAGCGGGCCTCGCCTACGAGCAGTACTTC	CASSPLAGLAYEQYF
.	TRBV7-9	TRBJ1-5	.	TGTGCCAGCAGCTTTCCTGCGGCGCCCCAGCATTTT	CASSFPAAPQHF
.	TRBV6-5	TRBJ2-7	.	TGTGCCAGCAGCCGCGTGGGACACCCCTACGAGCAGTACTTC	CASSRVGHPYEQYF
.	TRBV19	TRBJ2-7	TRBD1	TGTGCCAGTAGTCCAAGGACAGGGGGCCCCTACGAGCAGTACTTC	CASSPRTGGPYEQYF
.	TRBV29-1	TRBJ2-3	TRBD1	TGCAGCGTTGGCTCAGGGGGCTCAGATACGCAGTATTTT	CSVGSGGSDTQYF
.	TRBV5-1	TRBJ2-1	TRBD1	TGCGCCAGCAGCTTTCCCACGGGACAGAGGGACAATGAGCAGTTCTTC	CASSFPTGQRDNEQFF
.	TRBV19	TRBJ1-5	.	TGTGCCAGTAGTATAGTCAGGGTAGGTCAGCCCCAGCATTTT	CASSIVRVGQPQHF
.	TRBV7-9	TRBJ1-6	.	TGTGCCAGCAGCCTTCTTCCGACTGGTGATAATTCACCCCTCCACTTT	CASSLLPTGDNSPLHF
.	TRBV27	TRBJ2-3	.	TGTGCCAGCAGTTTGGGAGGGGGGAGCACAGATACGCAGTATTTT	CASSLGGGSTDTQYF
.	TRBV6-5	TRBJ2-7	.	TGTGCCAGCAGATTGGTGGACACCCACGAGCAGTACTTC	CASRLVDTHEQYF
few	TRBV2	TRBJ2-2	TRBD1	TGTGCCAGCAGAGACAGGGGTGACGGGGAGCTGTTTTTT	CASRDRGDGELFF
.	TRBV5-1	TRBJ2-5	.	TGCGCCAGCAGCCCCAGGACAGACGGAGAGACCCAGTACTTC	CASSPRTDGETQYF
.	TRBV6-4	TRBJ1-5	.	TGTGCCAGCAGTGACGAGGGATTCAATCAGCCCCAGCATTTT	CASSDEGFNQPQHF
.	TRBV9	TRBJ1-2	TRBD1	TGTGCCAGCAGCGGGGACAGGGCGAATGGCTACACCTTC	CASSGDRANGYTF
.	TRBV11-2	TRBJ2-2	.	TGTGCCAGCAGTCACTCCGCTGCGGGCCGAACCGGGGAGCTGTTTTTT	CASSHSAAGRTGELFF